The 17 T cell receptor beta chains listed next were all sequenced from one sample in a study of shared clonotypes between healthy human individuals. Produced via immunoSEQ multiplex PCR; TCRdb's table is partial and in-frame only. The sample includes some 2,100,000 clones, around 95% of them seen just once. Sequenced material: naive CD4+ T cells sorted from blood. Subset specified: CD45RA+ positively selected. The origin of the receptors is a man aged 18 to 30 in good health.

The gene calls are TRBV2 and TRBJ2-1; 10 bases agree with TRBD2. The CDR3 length is 17 residues. With V trimmed by 6 bases and J by 0 bases, 8 bases remained unmatched. Germline V gene data show CDR1 as SNHLY and CDR2 as FYNNEI. In DNA, the CDR3 is TGTGCCAGCAGCGAGAGGGCTAGCGGGAGCTCCTACAATGAGCAGTTCTTC. It is translated as CASSERASGSSYNEQFF.

The CDR3 is CASSPLNRLGETQYF. In nucleotides, the CDR3 is TGTGCCAGCTCACCACTAAACCGCCTCGGGGAGACCCAGTACTTC. The V call is TRBV18, the J call TRBJ2-5; D call uncertain. This CDR3 is built from 15 residues. Germline V gene lookup returns CDR1 KGHSH and CDR2 LQKENI. Trimming removed 1 base from V and 5 bases from J, with 14 bases in between.

This chain links TRBV27 with TRBJ2-7; 13 bases agree with TRBD2. Germline CDR1 MNHEY, CDR2 SMNVEV (reference sequence). V trimming: 6 bases; J trimming: 6 bases; junction bases outside the gene matches: 2. This CDR3 is built from 13 residues. This CDR3 reads CASRGLAGPEQYF. CDR3 coding DNA: TGTGCCAGCAGGGGACTAGCGGGACCCGAGCAGTACTTC.

The genes are TRBV6-6 and TRBJ2-7, with D maybe TRBD1 (6 bases). The ends were cut back, 4 bases at V and 2 bases at J, with 9 bases in the middle. The CDR3 has 13 residues. Per germline, CDR1 MNHNY and CDR2 SVGAGI (reference sequence). The CDR3 region is CASSFDRTYEQYF. The CDR3 DNA reads as TGTGCCAGCAGTTTCGACAGGACCTACGAGCAGTACTTC.

Concerning this clone: This sample also contains other DNA sequences that code for the same CDR3. This chain uses TRBV7-9 with TRBJ2-2; D is ambiguous. CDR1 is SEHNR, CDR2 FQNEAQ, per germline (reference sequence). This CDR3 comprises 13 residues. V was cut by 5 bases and J by 4 bases, with 8 bases left in between. The CDR3 sequence: CASSPRRTGELFF. CDR3 nucleotides: TGTGCCAGCAGCCCAAGGCGCACCGGGGAGCTGTTTTTT.

This chain links TRBV19 with TRBJ2-2; D is tentatively TRBD1 or TRBD2 (5 bases each). V lost 8 bases and J lost 2, with 15 bases in between. The CDR3 consists of 15 residues. Per germline, CDR1 LNHDA and CDR2 SQIVND (reference sequence). The CDR3 nucleotides are TGTGCCAGTCGCTCCGGGACGGACAACACCGGGGAGCTGTTTTTT. Its translation: CASRSGTDNTGELFF.

V gene TRBV4-3 combines with J gene TRBJ2-2; possibly TRBD2 for D (5 bases). There are 16 residues in the CDR3. Germline V gene sequence: CDR1 LGHNA, CDR2 YSLEER. The V end was cut by 1 base, the J end by 4 bases, with 13 bases between. This chain's CDR3 is CASSQAVLDFTGELFF. CDR3 nucleotide sequence: TGCGCCAGCAGCCAAGCGGTCTTGGACTTCACCGGGGAGCTGTTTTTT.

This chain joins TRBV2 and TRBJ2-3; 9 bases agree with TRBD2. V gave up 5 bases and J gave up 5 bases; unmatched junction bases: 8. The CDR3 runs to 15 residues. The germline V gene has CDR1 SNHLY and CDR2 FYNNEI. The CDR3 nucleotides are TGTGCCAGCAGTCCTAGCGGGGTGCCGGGAGATACGCAGTATTTT. Amino acid sequence: CASSPSGVPGDTQYF.

This chain connects TRBV7-2 to TRBJ2-7; TRBD2 agrees at 11 bases. V lost 3 bases to trimming and J lost 2 bases; unmatched junction nucleotides: 3. The CDR3 extends over 15 amino acids. The germline V gene has CDR1 SGHTA and CDR2 FQGNSA. CDR3 sequence reads: CASSFTSGSTYEQYF. The CDR3 DNA reads as TGTGCCAGCAGCTTCACTAGCGGGAGTACCTACGAGCAGTACTTC.

The V gene is TRBV7-3, the J gene TRBJ2-5; D call uncertain. The CDR3 totals 13 residues. With 3 bases removed from V and 5 bases from J, the gap between germline ends came to 10 bases. Germline CDR1 reads SGHTA; CDR2 reads FQGTGA. The CDR3 protein is CASSFGYLETQYF. The CDR3 region has the DNA TGTGCCAGCAGCTTCGGGTATCTCGAGACCCAGTACTTC.

The chain joins TRBV19 to TRBJ1-6, with 7 nucleotides matching TRBD1. Germline loops: CDR1 LNHDA, CDR2 SQIVND (reference sequence). Trimming cost V 5 bases and J 3 bases; bases outside gene matches: 7. This CDR3 has 16 residues. CDR3 loop: CASSLGQEIYNSPLHF. For the CDR3, the DNA is TGTGCCAGTAGTCTTGGACAGGAGATCTATAATTCACCCCTCCACTTT.

The gene calls are TRBV28 and TRBJ2-7, with a possible D match to TRBD2 (7 bases). Trimming pared 1 base from V and 5 bases from J, leaving 18 bases between. This CDR3 contains 16 residues. Germline V gene data show CDR1 as MDHEN and CDR2 as SYDVKM. CDR3 residues: CASSLFGRGARDEQYF. The CDR3 DNA is TGTGCCAGCAGTTTATTTGGCCGGGGGGCTCGGGACGAGCAGTACTTC.

The chain has TRBV25-1 and TRBJ1-5; possibly TRBD1 for D (6 bases). CDR1 and CDR2 (germline): MGHDK, SYGVNS. Trimming shortened V by 4 bases and J by 9 bases, and 16 bases separated the two germline ends. The CDR3 runs to 14 residues. This CDR3 is CASSVDRAFGPQHF. The DNA for the CDR3 is TGTGCCAGCAGTGTGGACAGAGCCTTTGGGCCCCAGCATTTT.

The chain recombines TRBV4-1 with TRBJ2-3; a weak D match, TRBD2 (5 bases). Trimming cost V 0 bases and J 10 bases, with 8 bases left between them. The CDR3 consists of 12 residues. The germline gives CDR1 MGHRA, CDR2 YSYEKL. CDR3 in DNA: TGCGCCAGCAGCCAAGAACGGGGATCGCAGTATTTT. This translates into CASSQERGSQYF.

The CDR3 loop reads CASSLSGQSYGYTF. The CDR3 DNA is TGTGCCAGCAGCCTCTCGGGACAGAGCTATGGCTACACCTTC. The gene calls are TRBV5-6 and TRBJ1-2, with TRBD1 matching over 7 bases. This CDR3 has 14 amino acids. CDR1 is SGHDT and CDR2 is YYEEEE in the germline V gene. Trimming at V came to 4 bases and at J to 4 bases, leaving 7 bases not matched to a gene.

The CDR3 loop is CAISEGAFAGTQYF. The CDR3 DNA follows: TGTGCCATCAGTGAGGGGGCATTCGCAGGGACGCAGTATTTT. V usage is TRBV10-3 and J usage is TRBJ2-3; tentative D call: TRBD1 (5 bases). Trimming took off 2 bases at V and 9 bases at J, with 15 bases between the two ends. Germline V gene lookup returns CDR1 ENHRY and CDR2 SYGVKD. There are 14 residues in the CDR3.

J is TRBJ1-1 and V is TRBV6-6; D is unclear. The CDR3 totals 11 residues. The V gene lost 2 bases and the J gene lost 5 bases, with 3 bases spanning the gap. Germline V CDR1 and CDR2: MNHNY, SVGAGI (reference sequence). Here the CDR3 DNA reads TGTGCCAGCAGTTACCCGACTGAAGCTTTCTTT. Translated: CASSYPTEAFF.